The 7 T cell receptor beta chains reported below all come from one sample, sequenced in a study of blood T cell repertoires in COVID-19. TCRdb's table, derived via immunoSEQ multiplex PCR, lists solely in-frame clones and lacks some. The sample carries more than 350,000 clones, about 88% recorded once. Sequencing was done on a sample of PBMCs or T cells enriched from blood (not recorded which). The receptors were gathered from a woman aged 18-30 years who had been exposed to COVID-19.

This clone was found once. The chain joins TRBV27 to TRBJ2-7; 8 nucleotides match TRBD2. The CDR3 has 15 residues. Trimming removed 5 bases from V and 2 bases from J; junction bases left unmatched: 8. Germline assignment: CDR1 MNHEY and CDR2 SMNVEV (reference sequence). The CDR3 spells CASSPGLVVTYEQYF. In DNA form, the CDR3 reads TGTGCCAGCAGTCCGGGACTAGTAGTTACCTACGAGCAGTACTTC.

The V gene is TRBV13, the J gene TRBJ2-3, with 8 nucleotides matching TRBD1. Germline CDR1 is PRHDT and CDR2 is FYEKMQ (reference sequence). Trimming cost V 3 bases and J 5 bases; bases outside gene matches: 10. The CDR3 is 16 residues long. The CDR3 is CASSFRQGPAVDTQYF. CDR3 in DNA: TGTGCCAGCAGCTTCAGACAGGGGCCCGCGGTAGATACGCAGTATTTT.

This chain uses TRBV6-5 with TRBJ1-5, with TRBD1 matching over 9 bases. V lost 6 bases to trimming and J lost 1 base; unmatched junction nucleotides: 1. Germline V gene sequence: CDR1 MNHEY, CDR2 SVGAGI. The CDR3 loop spans 14 amino acids. The CDR3 coding sequence is TGTGCCAGCAGACAGGGGGCAAGCAATCAGCCCCAGCATTTT. Its protein product is CASRQGASNQPQHF.

This rearrangement joins TRBV28 to TRBJ2-3; weak D call: TRBD2 (5 bases). Trimming left V 7 bases short and J 1 base short, with 9 bases between. The CDR3 loop spans 13 amino acids. In germline, CDR1 is MDHEN, CDR2 SYDVKM. CDR3 nucleotide sequence: TGTGCCAGCAAGGAGGCGGGCACAGATACGCAGTATTTT. Translated: CASKEAGTDTQYF. The full variable domain, with the rest looked up from reference TRBV28 and TRBJ2-3, is DVKVTQSSRYLVKRTGEKVFLECVQDMDHENMFWYRQDPGLGLRLIYFSYDVKMKEKGDIPEGYSVSREKKERFSLILESASTNQTSMYLCASKEAGTDTQYFGPGTRLTVL.

The CDR3 is CASSLPLNTEAFF. In DNA form, the CDR3 reads TGTGCCAGCAGCCTCCCCCTGAACACTGAAGCTTTCTTT. This chain links TRBV28 with TRBJ1-1; D remains ambiguous. Germline V gives CDR1 MDHEN, CDR2 SYDVKM. The length of the CDR3 is 13 residues. The V gene lost 6 bases and the J gene lost 0 bases, with 8 bases spanning the gap.

This clone was detected a few times. This chain uses TRBV6-2 or TRBV6-3 with TRBJ2-1, with TRBD1 as a possible D gene (6 bases). CDR3 length equals 14 residues. Germline CDR1 is MNHEY and CDR2 is SVGEGT. Trimming pared 1 base from V and 9 bases from J, leaving 13 bases between. The CDR3 here is CASSYFTGTGEQFF. The CDR3 DNA reads TGTGCCAGCAGTTACTTTACAGGGACCGGTGAGCAGTTCTTC.

V gene TRBV16 combines with J gene TRBJ2-1; tentative D call: TRBD2 (5 bases). Germline CDR1 and CDR2: KGHSY and FQNENV. The CDR3 is made up of 16 amino acids. The V gene lost 2 bases and the J gene lost 0 bases, with 11 bases spanning the gap. The CDR3 DNA reads TGTGCCAGCAGCCAACGGCCCAGCGGCTCCTACAATGAGCAGTTCTTC. This codes for CASSQRPSGSYNEQFF. Full variable domain (remainder filled in from reference TRBV16 and TRBJ2-1): GEEVAQTPKHLVRGEGQKAKLYCAPIKGHSYVFWYQQVLKNEFKFLISFQNENVFDETGMPKERFSAKCLPNSPCSLEIQATKLEDSAVYFCASSQRPSGSYNEQFFGPGTRLTVL.